This T cell receptor beta chain emerged from a study of T cells in Graves' hyperthyroidism and ophthalmopathy. V trimming: 10 bases; J trimming: 7 bases; junction bases outside the gene matches: 11. The CDR3 spans 15 residues. The germline V gene encodes CDR1 MDHEN and CDR2 SYDVKM. It was RNA transcripts that yielded the amplified TCR beta CDR3 regions. An initial round of RT-PCR targeting the TCR CDR3 relied on the HTBI primer set. Each CDR3 protein is one row after TCRdb ran MiXCR on the multiplex PCR reads. This table has roughly 720,000 distinct CDR3 sequences, around a sixth appearing once. This clonotype was obtained from a man aged 45-60 years with Graves' hyperthyroidism. Sequenced: blood. The gene calls are TRBV28 and TRBJ2-1; TRBD2 matches at 12 bases. The CDR3 region is CATLHELAGGNEQFF. The CDR3 coding sequence is TGTGCCACCCTTCATGAACTAGCGGGAGGTAATGAGCAGTTCTTC.